This T cell receptor beta chain was obtained from a study of T cell responses to AZD1222 COVID-19 vaccine. The repertoire was sequenced with immunoSEQ multiplex PCR; TCRdb's copy has only in-frame clones and lacks some. This sample has about 99,000 clones, with 80% to 95% found just once. CDR1 is MNHEY, CDR2 SVGAGI, per germline. J gave up 3 bases and V 7 bases, and 5 bases lay outside the gene matches. The CDR3 consists of 14 residues. This sequence originates from an adult who received the AZD1222 COVID-19 vaccine. The rearrangement links TRBV6-5 to TRBJ2-5; 10 bases are a match to TRBD1. The source was peripheral blood, collected 28 days after the second AZD1222 dose. CDR3 in amino acids: CASTPGQGEETQYF. The CDR3 bases are TGTGCCAGCACCCCCGGACAGGGGGAAGAGACCCAGTACTTC.